This T cell receptor beta chain comes out of a study of T cell repertoires in cytomegalovirus infection. TCRdb used MiXCR to reprocess the reads, holding one entry per CDR3 protein. The sample yields about 680,000 distinct CDR3 sequences, 20% to 25% seen once. V was clipped by 6 bases and J by 4 bases; unmatched bases: 10. The CDR3 runs to 15 residues. Germline CDR1 MRHNA, CDR2 SNTAGT. The clonotype originates from a human donor in good health (CMV status not recorded). Some clones in this sample may be carry-over from other donors' samples. What was sequenced was CD8+ T cells from PBMCs. The rearrangement links TRBV6-4 to TRBJ2-3, with 7 bases aligning to TRBD1. CDR3 protein: CASRVSGTASDTQYF. The CDR3 DNA sequence: TGTGCCAGCAGAGTCTCCGGGACAGCCTCAGATACGCAGTATTTT.